These T cell receptor beta chains were read from a single sample in a study of response to subunit inactivated influenza vaccine. Each CDR3 protein is one row after TCRdb ran MiXCR on the RT-PCR reads. The data hold approximately 680,000 distinct CDR3 sequences, with approximately 14% observed a single time. Source: PBMCs from blood, taken approximately 12 days after vaccination. Receptors were obtained from a man in his fifties who received an inactivated influenza vaccine. CDR3s include the opening cysteine and the closing phenylalanine or tryptophan. D genes are given only for firm matches. Rows may omit the clone size; those that give it use once, few, many or a size class.

cdr3_aa: CASSPSVNSYNEQFF
cdr3_nt: TGCGCCAGCAGCCCTTCGGTGAACTCCTACAATGAGCAGTTCTTC
clone_size: .
j_call: TRBJ2-1
d_call: .
v_call: TRBV5-1

cdr3_aa: CASSPDGTGKPSSYNEQFF
cdr3_nt: TGTGCCAGCAGCCCAGACGGGACCGGGAAGCCAAGCTCCTACAATGAGCAGTTCTTC
clone_size: few
j_call: TRBJ2-1
d_call: .
v_call: TRBV11-2

cdr3_aa: CASSLYTYEQYF
cdr3_nt: TGTGCCAGCAGTTTATACACTTACGAGCAGTACTTC
clone_size: .
j_call: TRBJ2-7
d_call: .
v_call: TRBV12-3/TRBV12-4

cdr3_aa: CAVAGTGNVGQYF
cdr3_nt: TGTGCCGTCGCCGGGACAGGGAATGTGGGGCAGTACTTC
clone_size: few
j_call: TRBJ2-7
d_call: TRBD1
v_call: TRBV6-1

cdr3_aa: CASSDGRAYGYTF
cdr3_nt: TGTGCCAGCAGCGACGGACGGGCCTATGGCTACACCTTC
clone_size: .
j_call: TRBJ1-2
d_call: .
v_call: TRBV3-1

cdr3_aa: CASSRYPNTEAFF
cdr3_nt: TGTGCCAGCAGCCGATACCCGAACACTGAAGCTTTCTTT
clone_size: .
j_call: TRBJ1-1
d_call: .
v_call: TRBV7-9

cdr3_aa: CASSPLDRDSEQYF
cdr3_nt: TGTGCCAGCTCACCACTGGACAGGGATTCCGAGCAGTACTTC
clone_size: .
j_call: TRBJ2-7
d_call: TRBD1
v_call: TRBV18

cdr3_aa: CASSQTSGIADTQYF
cdr3_nt: TGTGCCAGCAGCCAGACTAGCGGGATAGCAGATACGCAGTATTTT
clone_size: few
j_call: TRBJ2-3
d_call: TRBD2
v_call: TRBV3-1

cdr3_aa: CASSITAGSSYNEQFF
cdr3_nt: TGTGCCAGCAGTATCACAGCGGGAAGCTCCTACAATGAGCAGTTCTTC
clone_size: .
j_call: TRBJ2-1
d_call: TRBD2
v_call: TRBV6-1

cdr3_aa: CASSLVRTGDSGANVLTF
cdr3_nt: TGCGCCAGCAGCTTGGTAAGGACGGGGGACTCTGGGGCCAACGTCCTGACTTTC
clone_size: .
j_call: TRBJ2-6
d_call: .
v_call: TRBV5-1

cdr3_aa: CASSFDRVSTDTQYF
cdr3_nt: TGTGCCAGCAGCTTCGACAGGGTCTCCACAGATACGCAGTATTTT
clone_size: few
j_call: TRBJ2-3
d_call: TRBD1
v_call: TRBV6-1

cdr3_aa: CASSSSGGGNQPQHF
cdr3_nt: TGTGCCAGCAGTTCAAGCGGGGGGGGAAATCAGCCCCAGCATTTT
clone_size: few
j_call: TRBJ1-5
d_call: .
v_call: TRBV28

cdr3_aa: CASSSTPDGARGYTF
cdr3_nt: TGTGCCAGCAGTTCAACCCCGGACGGTGCTAGGGGCTACACCTTC
clone_size: few
j_call: TRBJ1-2
d_call: .
v_call: TRBV28

cdr3_aa: CASSRGTSGSSYNEQFF
cdr3_nt: TGTGCCAGCAGCCGTGGGACTAGCGGGAGTTCCTACAATGAGCAGTTCTTC
clone_size: many
j_call: TRBJ2-1
d_call: TRBD2
v_call: TRBV5-6

cdr3_aa: CASSARTGLGGYTF
cdr3_nt: TGTGCCAGCAGTGCCCGGACAGGGCTGGGCGGCTACACCTTC
clone_size: many
j_call: TRBJ1-2
d_call: TRBD1
v_call: TRBV12-3/TRBV12-4

cdr3_aa: CSGLDRAGSTDTQYF
cdr3_nt: TGCAGTGGCCTGGACAGGGCGGGTAGCACAGATACGCAGTATTTT
clone_size: few
j_call: TRBJ2-3
d_call: TRBD1
v_call: TRBV20-1

cdr3_aa: CAISDRDDRLNEQFF
cdr3_nt: TGTGCCATCAGTGACAGGGATGACCGGCTCAATGAGCAGTTCTTC
clone_size: .
j_call: TRBJ2-1
d_call: .
v_call: TRBV10-3

cdr3_aa: CSVVTGGTDTQYF
cdr3_nt: TGCAGCGTTGTAACAGGGGGCACAGATACGCAGTATTTT
clone_size: many
j_call: TRBJ2-3
d_call: TRBD1
v_call: TRBV29-1

cdr3_aa: CASSQTWRGESTDTQYF
cdr3_nt: TGTGCCAGCAGCCAGACCTGGAGGGGAGAAAGCACAGATACGCAGTATTTT
clone_size: few
j_call: TRBJ2-3
d_call: .
v_call: TRBV4-2

cdr3_aa: CSAEGQSSYNEQFF
cdr3_nt: TGCAGTGCCGAAGGTCAAAGCTCCTACAATGAGCAGTTCTTC
clone_size: .
j_call: TRBJ2-1
d_call: .
v_call: TRBV20-1

cdr3_aa: CASSQDVGYGYTF
cdr3_nt: TGCGCCAGCAGCCAAGATGTAGGTTATGGCTACACCTTC
clone_size: .
j_call: TRBJ1-2
d_call: .
v_call: TRBV4-3

cdr3_aa: CASSPPNTGELFF
cdr3_nt: TGTGCCAGCAGCCCTCCAAACACCGGGGAGCTGTTTTTT
clone_size: many
j_call: TRBJ2-2
d_call: .
v_call: TRBV18

cdr3_aa: CASSRQGKSYEQYF
cdr3_nt: TGTGCCAGCTCACGACAGGGGAAATCCTACGAGCAGTACTTC
clone_size: few
j_call: TRBJ2-7
d_call: TRBD1
v_call: TRBV18

cdr3_aa: CASSVTGGNTDTQYF
cdr3_nt: TGCGCCAGCAGCGTGACAGGGGGAAACACAGATACGCAGTATTTT
clone_size: many
j_call: TRBJ2-3
d_call: TRBD1
v_call: TRBV5-1

cdr3_aa: CASSDQGRRETQYF
cdr3_nt: TGTGCCAGCAGTGACCAGGGAAGGAGAGAGACCCAGTACTTC
clone_size: .
j_call: TRBJ2-5
d_call: .
v_call: TRBV6-1

cdr3_aa: CSVDSTSGANVLTF
cdr3_nt: .
clone_size: few
j_call: TRBJ2-6
d_call: .
v_call: TRBV29-1

cdr3_aa: CASSLNAGATDTQYF
cdr3_nt: TGCGCCAGCAGCTTGAATGCGGGGGCCACAGATACGCAGTATTTT
clone_size: .
j_call: TRBJ2-3
d_call: .
v_call: TRBV5-1

cdr3_aa: CASSSGLAGSNEQFF
cdr3_nt: TGTGCCAGCAGCTCGGGACTAGCGGGATCTAATGAGCAGTTCTTC
clone_size: many
j_call: TRBJ2-1
d_call: TRBD2
v_call: TRBV5-1

cdr3_aa: CSADGGPVYEQYF
cdr3_nt: TGCAGTGCTGACGGAGGGCCAGTCTACGAGCAGTACTTC
clone_size: few
j_call: TRBJ2-7
d_call: .
v_call: TRBV20-1

cdr3_aa: CASSQEPGLAGGTYEQYF
cdr3_nt: TGTGCCAGCAGCCAGGAACCGGGACTAGCGGGGGGGACCTACGAGCAGTACTTC
clone_size: .
j_call: TRBJ2-7
d_call: TRBD2
v_call: TRBV14

cdr3_aa: CASRSGLSQETQYF
cdr3_nt: TGTGCCAGCAGGTCGGGACTTTCCCAAGAGACCCAGTACTTC
clone_size: .
j_call: TRBJ2-5
d_call: .
v_call: TRBV12-3/TRBV12-4

cdr3_aa: CASGPSGRETQYF
cdr3_nt: TGTGCCAGCGGCCCATCGGGGCGGGAGACCCAGTACTTC
clone_size: many
j_call: TRBJ2-5
d_call: .
v_call: TRBV12-3/TRBV12-4

cdr3_aa: CSARDTLANNEQFF
cdr3_nt: TGCAGTGCTAGAGATACACTAGCCAACAATGAGCAGTTCTTC
clone_size: .
j_call: TRBJ2-1
d_call: .
v_call: TRBV20-1

cdr3_aa: CSGTEDTEAFF
cdr3_nt: TGCAGCGGGACGGAAGACACTGAAGCTTTCTTT
clone_size: few
j_call: TRBJ1-1
d_call: .
v_call: TRBV20-1

cdr3_aa: CASSARGKSTDTQYF
cdr3_nt: TGTGCCAGCAGCGCTCGAGGAAAGAGCACAGATACGCAGTATTTT
clone_size: .
j_call: TRBJ2-3
d_call: .
v_call: TRBV12-3/TRBV12-4

cdr3_aa: CASSLDPPGTGSYEQYF
cdr3_nt: TGCGCCAGCAGCTTGGACCCTCCCGGGACAGGCTCCTACGAGCAGTACTTC
clone_size: .
j_call: TRBJ2-7
d_call: TRBD1
v_call: TRBV5-1

cdr3_aa: CASSRTSGRAQETQYF
cdr3_nt: TGTGCCAGCAGCAGGACTAGCGGGAGAGCGCAAGAGACCCAGTACTTC
clone_size: few
j_call: TRBJ2-5
d_call: TRBD2
v_call: TRBV12-3/TRBV12-4

cdr3_aa: CASSMTDYEQYF
cdr3_nt: TGTGCCAGCAGTATGACAGATTACGAGCAGTACTTC
clone_size: .
j_call: TRBJ2-7
d_call: .
v_call: TRBV6-2/TRBV6-3

cdr3_aa: CASSFQTVYEQYF
cdr3_nt: TGTGCCAGCAGTTTTCAGACAGTCTACGAGCAGTACTTC
clone_size: few
j_call: TRBJ2-7
d_call: .
v_call: TRBV6-6

cdr3_aa: CASTLDGTGRVTEAFF
cdr3_nt: TGTGCCAGCACCCTGGATGGGACAGGGAGGGTCACTGAAGCTTTCTTT
clone_size: few
j_call: TRBJ1-1
d_call: TRBD1
v_call: TRBV6-1

cdr3_aa: CASSFVGEKYEQYF
cdr3_nt: TGTGCCAGCAGCTTTGTGGGGGAAAAATACGAGCAGTACTTC
clone_size: few
j_call: TRBJ2-7
d_call: .
v_call: TRBV7-2

cdr3_aa: CASSISGGPAYEQYF
cdr3_nt: TGTGCCAGCAGCATTAGCGGGGGGCCCGCCTACGAGCAGTACTTC
clone_size: few
j_call: TRBJ2-7
d_call: TRBD2
v_call: TRBV7-8

cdr3_aa: CASSSTFRREYEQYF
cdr3_nt: TGTGCCAGCAGCTCAACTTTCAGGAGGGAGTACGAGCAGTACTTC
clone_size: few
j_call: TRBJ2-7
d_call: .
v_call: TRBV9

cdr3_aa: CSVANKREQYF
cdr3_nt: TGCAGCGTAGCCAATAAGCGAGAGCAGTACTTC
clone_size: few
j_call: TRBJ2-7
d_call: .
v_call: TRBV29-1

cdr3_aa: CATSDHGGKSTDTQYF
cdr3_nt: TGTGCCACCAGTGATCACGGGGGCAAAAGCACAGATACGCAGTATTTT
clone_size: many
j_call: TRBJ2-3
d_call: .
v_call: TRBV24-1

cdr3_aa: CASSSTRGQGGTYNEQFF
cdr3_nt: TGTGCCAGCAGCTCGACTCGAGGACAGGGAGGTACCTACAATGAGCAGTTCTTC
clone_size: few
j_call: TRBJ2-1
d_call: TRBD1
v_call: TRBV11-2